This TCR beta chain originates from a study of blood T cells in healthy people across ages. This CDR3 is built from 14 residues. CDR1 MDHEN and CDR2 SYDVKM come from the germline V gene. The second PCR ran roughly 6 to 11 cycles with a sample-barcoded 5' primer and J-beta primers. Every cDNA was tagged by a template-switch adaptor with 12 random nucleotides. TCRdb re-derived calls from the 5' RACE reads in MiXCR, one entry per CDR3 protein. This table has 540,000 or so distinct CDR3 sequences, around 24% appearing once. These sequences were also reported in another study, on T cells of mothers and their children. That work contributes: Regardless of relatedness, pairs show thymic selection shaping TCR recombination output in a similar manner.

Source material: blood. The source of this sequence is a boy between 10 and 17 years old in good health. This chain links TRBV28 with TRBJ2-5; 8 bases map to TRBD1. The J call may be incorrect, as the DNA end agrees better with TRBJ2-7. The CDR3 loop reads CASSRSGTGYEQYF. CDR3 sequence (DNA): TGTGCCAGCAGTCGGTCCGGGACAGGATACGAGCAGTACTTC.